This T cell receptor beta chain was recorded in a study of siplizumab effects on memory and regulatory T cells. V was clipped by 0 bases and J by 1 base, with 8 bases between them. The CDR3 length is 15 residues. From germline, CDR1 is SGHRS and CDR2 YFSETQ. Study findings and constraints: Sequences below about 10^-5 frequency were poorly captured. As a result, only a minor fraction of alloreactive clones mapped to unstimulated subsets. A major contribution to the alloresponse seemed to be made by naive T cells, which seemed more diverse than memory cells.

Turning to this clone: Its antigen is as yet unknown.

Generated by immunoSEQ multiplex PCR, the TCRdb table keeps only in-frame clones and is missing some. In the table there are roughly 100,000 clones, roughly 91% of which are singletons. The specimen sequenced was CD4+ T cells sorted from blood. The rearrangement links TRBV5-1 to TRBJ1-5; a weak D match, TRBD1 (6 bases). This TCR was sampled from a human donor in good health. CDR3 protein: CASSLEGGSNQPQHF. CDR3 DNA sequence: TGCGCCAGCAGCTTGGAAGGGGGAAGCAATCAGCCCCAGCATTTT.